This TCR beta chain derives from a study of blood T cell repertoires in COVID-19 (dated by TCRdb to 2020 to 2021). Describing the broader study: Samples covering the acute and convalescent phases of COVID-19 were provided by collaborators in the United States, Italy and Spain. The material from the prospective study consisted of cDNA or gDNA derived from T cells, B-cell-depleted T cells, or PBMCs. Deeply sampled blood TCRbeta repertoires from subjects exposed to, actively infected with, or recovered from COVID-19 were included in the dataset. A freely available public database, intended as a resource for researchers studying the immune response to SARS-CoV-2, is where the repertoires were released. Samples came from the ongoing ImmuneRACE study (first 160 participants) plus 1,254 subjects from 6 global collaborators. Sample metadata almost always included a de-identified subject ID, COVID-19 status, age in years and sex. Where HLA class I and class II types were available, the types were taken from metadata supplied by the sample provider, not from assay-based typing. Overall study outcomes, separate from this receptor: The quantity of clinical and demographic metadata differed by source and by participant and was supplied without curation.

TCRbeta CDR3 regions were amplified from genomic DNA using the immunoSEQ Assay, a bias-controlled multiplex PCR. Processing in the source paper ran as follows. The number of nucleated cells in each sample was estimated by amplification of reference gene primers within the assay. To quantify the absolute abundance of each unique TCRbeta CDR3 rearrangement, sequence reads were collapsed and filtered. For each sample, productive Simpson clonality was calculated as the square root of Simpson's diversity index over productive rearrangements. The clones in this table, taken by TCRdb from immuneACCESS, are in-frame only. Not every clone is retained; where verified, under half of the shortfall comes from an unresolved V gene, and the cause of the rest is unknown. Clone size and the V and J calls come from that table; the DNA yielded D and trimming. The sample table contains about 170,000 clones; only one count was recorded for approximately 87% of them. Of the sample, approximately 10% is held by the ten largest clones.

Including the terminal cysteine and phenylalanine, the CDR3 comprises 16 residues. Left in the record is the CDR3 DNA by itself, 48 bases read in frame from the first base. To note about this clone: The antigen this receptor binds is unknown. Base qualities are not provided; no much larger clone lies one nucleotide away.

One collaborating source in Seattle enrolled patients during active infection and followed them longitudinally through the course of disease. The collaborating institutions used their own protocols to collect whole blood in K2EDTA tubes. For TCRbeta analysis, collaborators shipped samples as frozen whole blood, isolated PBMCs, or DNA extracted from either of those sample types. The receptor's source is an older woman with COVID-19, enrolled during active disease. The rearrangement combines TRBV21-1 with TRBJ1-2; the tabulated D call, TRBD1, remains unverified against the DNA. TRBV21-1 is a pseudogene segment. The sample consisted of peripheral blood. At the DNA level, the sequence is TGTGCCAGCAGCAAGCATGAGGCAGGGGTTAAGTATGGCTACACCTTC. Its product reads: CASSKHEAGVKYGYTF.